Shown below are 10 T cell receptor beta chains from a single sample sequenced in a study of T cell responses to AZD1222 COVID-19 vaccine. Assay: immunoSEQ multiplex PCR; the TCRdb copy retains only in-frame clones and omits some. This repertoire shows about 140,000 clones, more than 85% found once; its top ten account for around 0.85%. The material sequenced was peripheral blood, taken on day 0 of MenACWY control vaccination. The origin of the receptors is an adult in good health.

This clone was seen a single time. The chain uses TRBV27 and TRBJ2-7; 9 nucleotides line up with TRBD1. In germline, CDR1 is MNHEY, CDR2 SMNVEV (reference sequence). Losses at the gene ends were 3 bases for V and 4 bases for J; bases not matched to a gene: 10. There are 16 residues in the CDR3. The CDR3 DNA is TGTGCCAGCAGTTTTGGACACGGACAGGGGAGATACGAGCAGTACTTC. It specifies CASSFGHGQGRYEQYF.

The J gene is TRBJ2-1, the V gene TRBV4-3, with a tentative D call TRBD2 (6 bases). CDR3 length equals 18 residues. Germline CDR1 LGHNA, CDR2 YSLEER. V was shortened by 0 bases and J by 0 bases, with 15 bases between the two germline ends. CDR3 residues: CASSQDLVADGSYNEQFF. Written as DNA, the CDR3 is TGCGCCAGCAGCCAAGATTTGGTAGCGGACGGCTCCTACAATGAGCAGTTCTTC.

The genes are TRBV27 and TRBJ2-7, with D maybe TRBD1 (6 bases). V shed 5 bases and J shed 1 base, with 9 bases lying between them. Germline CDR1 reads MNHEY; CDR2 reads SMNVEV (reference sequence). The CDR3 covers 13 residues. CDR3 in amino acids: CASSAGQSYEQYF. CDR3 sequence (DNA): TGTGCCAGCAGTGCTGGACAGTCCTACGAGCAGTACTTC.

The chain joins TRBV6-5 to TRBJ2-3; 7 nucleotides line up with TRBD1. This CDR3 contains 13 residues. Germline lookup yields CDR1 MNHEY and CDR2 SVGAGI. V gave up 6 bases and J gave up 4 bases; unmatched junction bases: 4. DNA of the CDR3: TGTGCCAGCAGGCGAACAGGGGCAGATACGCAGTATTTT. Translation: CASRRTGADTQYF.

The chain employs TRBV4-2 and TRBJ1-1; D is unresolved. Trimming took 1 base from V and 1 from J, leaving 7 bases between them. The CDR3 is 14 residues long. The germline CDR1 and CDR2 sequences are LGHNA and YNFKEQ. The CDR3 sequence is CASSQVAENTEAFF. CDR3 DNA: TGTGCCAGCAGCCAAGTAGCAGAGAACACTGAAGCTTTCTTT.

This chain connects TRBV14 to TRBJ1-1; tentative D call: TRBD1 (5 bases). The CDR3 sequence is 15 residues long. Trimming removed 4 bases from V and 4 bases from J, with 16 bases in between. Per germline, CDR1 SGHDN and CDR2 FVKESK. The CDR3 DNA sequence: TGTGCCAGCAGCCTTGGACCCGGGGGGGGCACTGAAGCTTTCTTT. The encoded protein is CASSLGPGGGTEAFF.

The chain is built from TRBV4-1 and TRBJ1-2, with D unclear. Germline CDR1 reads MGHRA; CDR2 reads YSYEKL. Trimming took off 0 bases at V and 4 bases at J, with 9 bases between the two ends. The CDR3 has 14 residues. This chain's CDR3 is CASSQDRRSYGYTF. The CDR3 DNA reads TGCGCCAGCAGCCAAGATCGGCGGTCCTATGGCTACACCTTC.

The gene calls are TRBV19 and TRBJ1-4, with D maybe TRBD1 (5 bases). Per germline, CDR1 LNHDA and CDR2 SQIVND (reference sequence). The CDR3 extends over 13 amino acids. Deletions cut 8 bases from V and 8 bases from J, with 15 bases between. CDR3 loop: CASSGSVYEKLFF. The CDR3 nucleotides are TGTGCCAGTTCAGGGAGCGTTTACGAAAAACTGTTTTTT.

As concerns this clone: The same CDR3 arises from other DNA sequences in this sample as well. The chain recombines TRBV5-1 with TRBJ1-1; no definite D call. The V end was cut by 2 bases, the J end by 1 base, with 9 bases between. The CDR3 sequence is 14 residues long. CDR1 and CDR2 (germline): SGHRS, YFSETQ. Written as DNA, the CDR3 is TGCGCCAGCAGCTTAAGTTCCGCGAACACTGAAGCTTTCTTT. It codes for CASSLSSANTEAFF.

V and J are TRBV6-5 and TRBJ1-1; D call uncertain. The CDR3 sequence is 15 residues long. Germline V gives CDR1 MNHEY, CDR2 SVGAGI. V dropped 2 bases and J dropped 1 base, with 11 bases sitting between them. CDR3 sequence reads: CASSYVSTRNTEAFF. In DNA, the CDR3 is TGTGCCAGCAGTTACGTGTCTACTAGGAACACTGAAGCTTTCTTT.